Listed below are T cell receptor beta chains from one sample, sequenced in a study of blood T cell repertoires in COVID-19. Generated by immunoSEQ multiplex PCR, the TCRdb table keeps only in-frame clones and is missing some. The table has 150,000 to 200,000 clones, 85% seen once; the top ten hold less than 3.5%. Sequenced: peripheral blood. Receptors were obtained from a human donor with acute or convalescent COVID-19. The donor label of this sample is uncertain. The CDR3 runs from the conserved cysteine through the conserved F or W.

v_gene | CDR3aa
TRBV7-2 | CASRQVLSGNTIYF
TRBV12-3/TRBV12-4 | CATTDSSTDTQYF
TRBV11-2 | CASSSMTGTSYTDTQYF
TRBV10-3 | CAISPGQGAQPQHF
TRBV5-1 | CASSYASGGNIMNTEAFF
TRBV9 | CASSVGQSSSGNTIYF
TRBV28 | CASSQADRYYGYTF
TRBV19 | CASSIVGRGGQPQHF
TRBV7-8 | CASSLAKRAYEQYF
TRBV7-9 | CASSRDSFNEKLFF
TRBV30 | CAWTYYRGTEAFF
TRBV3-1/TRBV3-2 | CASSQTDEQYF
TRBV4-2 | CASSQDSGRKNYEQYF
TRBV5-1 | CASSLAVGPMNTEAFF
TRBV15 | CATSQGLLPQPQHF
TRBV4-3 | CASSLERGYYTDTQYF
TRBV11-2 | CASSLGNRGGSYEQYF
TRBV7-8 | CASSPRGPLSYEQYF
TRBV3-1/TRBV3-2 | CASSPLPGNEKLFF
TRBV7-9 | CASSNHRDRNTEAFF
TRBV14 | CASSQGNLGGPLHF
TRBV6-2/TRBV6-3 | CASSWEQGAPGTEAFF
TRBV10-3 | CAISEWAGGVSDTQYF
TRBV7-2 | CASSFPGLPNYGYTF
TRBV9 | CASSLDDRDHTF
TRBV18 | CASSPSESPLHF
TRBV5-6 | CASSPSGFFYNEQFF
TRBV24-1 | CATSALGGGTDTQYF
TRBV5-4 | CASSPRTVSTEAFF
TRBV6-5 | CASSRAGGRETQYF
TRBV4-1 | CASSQQNYGYTF
TRBV9 | CASKREPNGYTF
TRBV12-1 | CASSFVESYNEQFF
TRBV19 | CASSDLTGTGNTIYF
TRBV2 | CASSAEGVGNSPLHF
TRBV2 | CASNGGQGAGQPQHF
TRBV18 | CASSPGAHYGNTIYF
TRBV27 | CASSRTGLNYGYTF
TRBV3-1/TRBV3-2 | CASSYRTGTDTDTQYF
TRBV7-9 | CASSSSAGVTTNEKLFF
TRBV30 | CAWTSTGQKGYTF
TRBV7-8 | CASSLQGSFNQPQHF
TRBV5-4 | CASSAAGTGHNEKLFF
TRBV6-5 | CASRSGQRGNNEQFF
TRBV4-1 | CASSLLGQGASGNTIYF
TRBV4-2 | CASSQDPGQEDTQYF
TRBV6-5 | CASSSRDRGREQYF
TRBV7-8 | CASSFDKGSTNYGYTF
TRBV9 | CASSAPDWAGGTDTQYF
TRBV5-1 | CASSFGQGGMTYEQYF
TRBV5-4 | CASSLAADNEQFF